The clone carrying this T cell receptor beta chain was seen ten or more times. The data stem from a study of response to subunit inactivated influenza vaccine. The V and J ends lost 4 bases and 3 bases, in that order; junction bases with no gene match: 3. The length of the CDR3 is 13 residues. CDR1 is ENHRY and CDR2 is SYGVKD in the germline V gene. TCRdb analysed the RT-PCR reads with MiXCR anew, one entry per CDR3 protein. The table lists 500,000 to 550,000 distinct CDR3 sequences, approximately 7.1% of them singletons. The sequence was obtained from a man aged 50 to 69 who received an inactivated influenza vaccine. The material was PBMCs from blood, obtained around 25 months after vaccination. This chain links TRBV10-3 with TRBJ2-7, with TRBD1 identical over 7 bases. As DNA, the CDR3 is TGTGCCATCAGTGTCGGGACAGACTACGAGCAGTACTTC. Translation gives CAISVGTDYEQYF.